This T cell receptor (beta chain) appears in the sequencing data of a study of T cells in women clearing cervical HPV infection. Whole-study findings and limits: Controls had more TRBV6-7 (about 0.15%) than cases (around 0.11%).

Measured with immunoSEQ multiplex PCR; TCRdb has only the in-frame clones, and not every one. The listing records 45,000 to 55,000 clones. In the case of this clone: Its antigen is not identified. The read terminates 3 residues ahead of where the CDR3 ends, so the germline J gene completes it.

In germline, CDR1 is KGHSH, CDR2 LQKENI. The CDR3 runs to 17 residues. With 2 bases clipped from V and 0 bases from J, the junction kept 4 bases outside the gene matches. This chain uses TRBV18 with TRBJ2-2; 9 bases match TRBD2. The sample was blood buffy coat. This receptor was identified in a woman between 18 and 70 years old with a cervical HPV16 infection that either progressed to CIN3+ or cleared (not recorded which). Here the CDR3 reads CASSPRAGGTNTGELFF. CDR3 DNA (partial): TGTGCCAGCTCACCAAGAGCGGGGGGAACGAACACCGGGGAG. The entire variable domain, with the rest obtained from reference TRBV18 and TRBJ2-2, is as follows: NAGVMQNPRHLVRRRGQEARLRCSPMKGHSHVYWYRQLPEEGLKFMVYLQKENIIDESGMPKERFSAEFPKEGPSILRIQQVVRGDSAAYFCASSPRAGGTNTGELFFGEGSRLTVL.